The clone carrying this T cell receptor beta chain was counted between two and nine times. CDR3 length equals 11 residues. The V gene lost 1 base and the J gene lost 12 bases, with 10 bases spanning the gap. Germline assignment: CDR1 SGDLS and CDR2 YYNGEE. This sample is drawn from a study of blood T cells in healthy people across ages. Study information: Template switching retrieved approximately one barcoded beta molecule for each two T cells.

Together with a sample-barcoded 5' primer, a J-beta primer mix was included in a second PCR lasting roughly 6 to 12 cycles. TCRdb re-derived calls from the 5' RACE reads in MiXCR, one entry per CDR3 protein. The repertoire holds some 930,000 distinct CDR3 sequences, with approximately 32% as singletons. These same records also appear under a second study, on T cells of mothers and their children. Per that study: Whether pairs are related or unrelated, thymic selection shapes their TCR recombination output in much the same way.

The sequenced material came from blood. The chain is built from TRBV9 and TRBJ1-2; a possible D gene is TRBD1 (5 bases). This receptor was obtained from a woman in her forties in good health. The DNA of the CDR3 is TGTGCCAGCAGCGTAAATGGGGCGCACACCTTC. Amino acid sequence: CASSVNGAHTF. Full variable domain (missing parts from reference TRBV9 and TRBJ1-2): DSGVTQTPKHLITATGQRVTLRCSPRSGDLSVYWYQQSLDQGLQFLIQYYNGEERAKGNILERFSAQQFPDLHSELNLSSLELGDSALYFCASSVNGAHTFGSGTRLTVV.